Below are 14 T cell receptor beta chains sequenced from a single sample in a study of T cell responses to AZD1222 COVID-19 vaccine. Here immunoSEQ multiplex PCR was the method, and the copy in TCRdb shows in-frame clones only, minus some. The table has 95,000 to 100,000 clones, 90% seen once. Sample: peripheral blood, taken on day 0 of AZD1222 vaccination. These receptor sequences come from an adult in good health.

V and J are TRBV29-1 and TRBJ1-4, with no clear D. Germline CDR1 SQVTM, CDR2 ANQGSEA. V lost 6 bases and J 1 base, leaving 6 bases between the germline ends. This CDR3 is built from 12 residues. The CDR3 is CSVYRTNEKLFF. DNA of the CDR3: TGCAGCGTCTATAGAACTAATGAAAAACTGTTTTTT.

V and J are TRBV5-4 and TRBJ2-7, with D possibly TRBD1 on 6 matching bases. Germline V gene sequence: CDR1 SGHNT, CDR2 YYREEE (reference sequence). Trimming removed 0 bases from V and 4 bases from J, with 14 bases in between. The length of the CDR3 is 15 residues. CDR3: CASSLGTTGDYEQYF. DNA for the CDR3: TGTGCCAGCAGCTTGGGTACGACAGGAGATTACGAGCAGTACTTC.

This clone was counted once. This rearrangement joins TRBV6-6 to TRBJ1-1, with D hard to call. The CDR3 consists of 15 residues. CDR1 is MNHNY, CDR2 SVGAGI, per germline (reference sequence). Trimming took 5 bases from V and 0 from J, leaving 13 bases between them. CDR3 amino acids: CASSDQEAMNTEAFF. The CDR3 bases are TGTGCCAGCAGTGACCAGGAGGCCATGAACACTGAAGCTTTCTTT.

This chain links TRBV29-1 with TRBJ1-1; tentative D call: TRBD1 (6 bases). Germline V gene sequence: CDR1 SQVTM, CDR2 ANQGSEA. The CDR3 length is 13 residues. Trimming pared 3 bases from V and 8 bases from J, leaving 16 bases between. The CDR3 reads CSVEWQGSMEAFF. In nucleotides, the CDR3 is TGCAGCGTTGAGTGGCAGGGGAGCATGGAAGCTTTCTTT.

V is TRBV5-1 and J is TRBJ1-1; 7 positions agree with TRBD1. The CDR3 is 16 residues long. The junction had 9 bases not matched to a gene; V was cut back by 4 bases and J by 0 bases. Germline assignment: CDR1 SGHRS and CDR2 YFSETQ. CDR3 sequence (DNA): TGCGCCAGCAGCCCGTGGACAGGCCAATTGAACACTGAAGCTTTCTTT. Protein: CASSPWTGQLNTEAFF.

The V and J genes are TRBV9 and TRBJ2-2; TRBD2 is a possible D gene (6 bases). There are 15 residues in the CDR3. Trimming took off 2 bases at V and 5 bases at J, with 13 bases between the two ends. The germline V gene encodes CDR1 SGDLS and CDR2 YYNGEE. Here the CDR3 reads CASSVPLGGTGELFF. CDR3 nucleotide sequence: TGTGCCAGCAGCGTTCCCCTCGGGGGTACCGGGGAGCTGTTTTTT.

This rearrangement joins TRBV25-1 to TRBJ2-2; TRBD2 is a possible D gene (6 bases). The CDR3 sequence is 16 residues long. V lost 3 bases to trimming and J lost 0 bases, with 11 bases between them. Germline V gives CDR1 MGHDK, CDR2 SYGVNS. The CDR3 nucleotides are TGTGCCAGCAGTGACCCCGGGACTCCGAACACCGGGGAGCTGTTTTTT. Translating it yields CASSDPGTPNTGELFF.

This clone has a single count. The rearrangement links TRBV14 to TRBJ2-2; 7 nucleotides line up with TRBD2. With 4 bases clipped from V and 7 bases from J, the junction kept 15 bases outside the gene matches. Germline lookup yields CDR1 SGHDN and CDR2 FVKESK. The CDR3 has 17 amino acids. This CDR3 is CASSRRHGTTNIGELFF. In nucleotides, the CDR3 is TGTGCCAGCAGCCGAAGACACGGGACTACTAATATCGGGGAGCTGTTTTTT.

The CDR3 region has the DNA TGTGCCAGCAGCGTTCTCTCTGGAAACACCATATATTTT. This sequence encodes CASSVLSGNTIYF. J is TRBJ1-3 and V is TRBV7-9; no clear D. Germline-derived CDR1 and CDR2 are SEHNR and FQNEAQ (reference sequence). The CDR3 totals 13 residues. Trimming pared 5 bases from V and 0 bases from J, leaving 5 bases between. The entire variable domain, with the rest obtained from reference TRBV7-9 and TRBJ1-3, is as follows: DTGVSQNPRHKITKRGQNVTFRCDPISEHNRLYWYRQTLGQGPEFLTYFQNEAQLEKSRLLSDRFSAERPKGSFSTLEIQRTEQGDSAMYLCASSVLSGNTIYFGEGSWLTVV.

In nucleotides, the CDR3 is TGTGCCAGCAGCTTAGTTCCCCGCTCGGGCTCTGAAGCTTTCTTT. It translates to CASSLVPRSGSEAFF. J is TRBJ1-1 and V is TRBV11-2; D is unclear. Germline V gene sequence: CDR1 SGHAT, CDR2 FQNNGV. This CDR3 contains 15 residues. V was shortened by 1 base and J by 6 bases, with 15 bases between the two germline ends.

V is TRBV5-4 and J is TRBJ2-1; 14 bases are a match to TRBD2. The CDR3 covers 14 residues. V was clipped by 4 bases and J by 12 bases; unmatched bases: 6. Germline loops: CDR1 SGHNT, CDR2 YYREEE (reference sequence). CDR3 in amino acids: CASSGATSGGAQFF. CDR3 bases: TGTGCCAGCAGCGGGGCGACTAGCGGGGGGGCGCAGTTCTTC. Looking up the rest from reference TRBV5-4 and TRBJ2-1 gives the full variable domain: ETGVTQSPTHLIKTRGQQVTLRCSSQSGHNTVSWYQQALGQGPQFIFQYYREEENGRGNFPPRFSGLQFPNYSSELNVNALELDDSALYLCASSGATSGGAQFFGPGTRLTVL.

The chain recombines TRBV2 with TRBJ1-4; TRBD1 is a possible D gene (5 bases). The CDR3 covers 15 residues. Germline V CDR1 and CDR2: SNHLY, FYNNEI. V shed 2 bases and J shed 5 bases, with 12 bases lying between them. The CDR3 loop reads CASSEFPGKNEKLFF. The DNA of the CDR3 is TGTGCCAGCAGTGAATTCCCAGGGAAAAATGAAAAACTGTTTTTT.

J is TRBJ1-1 and V is TRBV2; D may be TRBD1 (6 bases). Per germline, CDR1 SNHLY and CDR2 FYNNEI. The CDR3 extends over 12 amino acids. Trimming took off 7 bases at V and 7 bases at J, with 13 bases between the two ends. The CDR3 DNA follows: TGTGCCAGCAACGATGACAGGTATGAAGCTTTCTTT. Its translation is CASNDDRYEAFF.

The gene calls are TRBV6-1 and TRBJ2-2, with D hard to call. Germline V gives CDR1 MNHNS, CDR2 SASEGT. V was shortened by 2 bases and J by 0 bases, with 4 bases between the two germline ends. The CDR3 length is 14 residues. The CDR3 DNA reads as TGTGCCAGCAGTGAATCGGCGAACACCGGGGAGCTGTTTTTT. Translated: CASSESANTGELFF.